This TCR beta chain was observed in a study of beta chain features in type 1 diabetes. Overall study: Comparable age, gender and cell yields were observed in patients relative to healthy donors.

Expressed TCRB transcripts were sequenced because the isolated RNA had all been reverse transcribed beforehand. Assay used: immunoSEQ multiplex PCR; TCRdb lists only in-frame clones, some missing. The data contain over 40,000 clones, about half of them singletons. V shed 5 bases and J shed 8 bases, with 12 bases lying between them. CDR1 is SGHAT, CDR2 FQNNGV, per germline. This CDR3 spans 13 amino acids. For this clone: Its specificity is unknown.

General study results and limits: TCRB CDR3s from Type 1 diabetes patients were moderately but significantly shorter in all four CD4+ subsets.

CD4+ cells of the naive, central memory, regulatory and stem cell-like memory types were sorted via CD45RO/CCR7/CD25/CD127/CD95/CD27. The receptor's source is a woman between 18 and 30 years old in good health. Sample: Tregs from blood. The V and J genes are TRBV11-2 and TRBJ1-4; D ambiguous. The CDR3 loop is CASSTSGVEKLFF. CDR3 nucleotide sequence: TGTGCCAGCAGCACAAGCGGTGTGGAAAAACTGTTTTTT.